This section outlines one T cell receptor beta chain sequence together with its context. Its antigen is not yet known. No clone much larger than this one lies a single base away; base qualities are absent. According to the germline V gene, CDR1 reads SNHLY and CDR2 reads FYNNEI. Its CDR3 holds 14 amino acids, cysteine through phenylalanine. Only the CDR3 portion is preserved as DNA: 42 bases, with reading frame beginning at the first base. V sheds 6 bases and J sheds 7 bases, leaving 19 bases between their ends. Library preparation employed the immunoSEQ multiplex PCR assay. Alongside multiparametric flow cytometry, deep sequencing of rearranged TCR beta loci was used to profile the T cell repertoires. Not all clones reach the TCRdb copy of this immuneACCESS table, which keeps in-frame sequences only. Checked studies attribute under half of the gap to unresolved V genes and leave the rest unexplained. The sample contains around 50,000 clones, about 88% of them found a single time. In total, the top ten clones hold around 2.2% of the sample.

The record originates from a study of lymphopenia after photon versus proton radiotherapy (dated by TCRdb to about 2019). At the level of the whole study: Photon and proton radiation therapy were compared by the study for their immunological effects in patients with gastrointestinal tumors who developed high-grade lymphopenia. The cohort included roughly 20 patients with gastrointestinal tumors who developed lymphopenia after receiving either photon or proton therapy. The goal of the study was to characterize the differences between the two radiation modalities in how they affect the immune system. General findings and caveats noted by the study authors: Across the cohort, a larger post-nadir drop in TCR diversity was inversely correlated with overall survival time among patients who died. After the lymphocyte count nadir, photon-treated repertoires showed oligoclonal expansion, especially of CD8+ Temra cells, which drove the drop in diversity. During treatment, patients who received proton therapy stayed relatively stable, whereas patients who received photon therapy lost naive T cells and TCR diversity and gained effector/memory populations. The survival association was examined only in patients who died, and the authors described better survival with proton therapy as a possibility, not as a demonstrated result.

The chain joins TRBV2 to TRBJ2-7; a weak D assignment points to TRBD2 (6 bases agree). This receptor was obtained from a man aged 55 to 70 with pancreatic cancer. Sample: peripheral blood, taken from a patient treated with proton-based radiotherapy. The bases read TGTGCCAGCAGCGGGCCCGGGAGCCGGTGGGAGCAGTACTTC. Its translation reads: CASSGPGSRWEQYF.